The rows below give T cell receptor beta chains drawn from one sample of a study of spatial heterogeneity in lung cancer. Each CDR3 protein is one row after TCRdb ran MiXCR on the 5' RACE reads. The sample holds some 120,000 distinct CDR3 sequences; 12% are singletons and the top ten take approximately 16%. Sequenced here: PBMCs, sampled at follow-up. Receptor source: a male donor with early-stage non-small cell lung cancer. Both conserved end residues are part of each CDR3. The order of the fields is V gene, D gene, J gene, clone size, CDR3 protein, CDR3 DNA. D genes are given only for firm matches. Rows give clone size only sometimes, using once, few, many, or a class for an expanded clone.

V: TRBV5-1; D: TRBD2; J: TRBJ2-4; size: once; CDR3: CASSLFQALGGSAKNIQYF; DNA: TGCGCCAGCAGCTTATTCCAGGCCCTCGGGGGGAGTGCCAAAAACATTCAGTACTTC
V: TRBV29-1; D: -; J: TRBJ2-1; size: many; CDR3: CSVGRTDEQFF; DNA: TGCAGCGTAGGAAGGACAGATGAGCAGTTCTTC
V: TRBV10-3; D: -; J: TRBJ2-5; size: -; CDR3: CAISEPAGSLETQYF; DNA: TGTGCCATCAGTGAGCCGGCGGGGTCTTTAGAGACCCAGTACTTC
V: TRBV28; D: -; J: TRBJ1-5; size: -; CDR3: CASSLGRAGNQPQHF; DNA: TGTGCCAGCTCCCTGGGCAGGGCCGGGAATCAGCCCCAGCATTTT
V: TRBV4-1; D: -; J: TRBJ2-2; size: many; CDR3: CASSQDRIGELFF; DNA: TGCGCCAGCAGCCAAGATCGAATAGGGGAGCTGTTTTTT
V: TRBV7-2; D: TRBD1; J: TRBJ1-3; size: many; CDR3: CASSIGTGSFGNTIYF; DNA: TGTGCCAGCAGCATTGGGACAGGGAGCTTCGGAAACACCATATATTTT
V: TRBV7-9; D: -; J: TRBJ2-7; size: -; CDR3: CAGSLGGGASYEQYF; DNA: TGTGCCGGCAGCTTAGGCGGAGGGGCCAGCTACGAGCAGTACTTC
V: TRBV6-2/TRBV6-3; D: -; J: TRBJ2-3; size: few; CDR3: CASRSGQDTQYF; DNA: TGTGCCAGCAGATCGGGGCAAGATACGCAGTATTTT
V: TRBV6-2/TRBV6-3; D: -; J: TRBJ1-5; size: -; CDR3: CASSIINSGNQPQHF; DNA: TGTGCCAGCAGTATAATCAACTCCGGCAATCAGCCCCAGCATTTT
V: TRBV28; D: -; J: TRBJ1-2; size: -; CDR3: CASSQGRGYTF; DNA: TGTGCCAGTTCTCAGGGACGCGGCTACACCTTC
V: TRBV10-3; D: -; J: TRBJ2-1; size: -; CDR3: CAISEGYGSYNEQFF; DNA: TGTGCCATCAGTGAGGGGTACGGGTCCTACAATGAGCAGTTCTTC
V: TRBV4-1; D: -; J: TRBJ2-6; size: -; CDR3: CASSQHILGANVLTF; DNA: TGCGCCAGCAGCCAACACATTCTTGGGGCCAACGTCCTGACTTTC
V: TRBV10-3; D: TRBD2; J: TRBJ2-3; size: -; CDR3: CASGMTSGGGTDTQYF; DNA: TGTGCCAGTGGCATGACTAGCGGGGGAGGCACAGATACGCAGTATTTT